This T cell receptor (beta chain) is drawn from a study of blood T cell repertoires in COVID-19. V gave up 4 bases and J gave up 7 bases; unmatched junction bases: 3. This CDR3 is 13 amino acids long. Germline V gene lookup returns CDR1 LGHDT and CDR2 YNNKEL (reference sequence). All exposed participants met a person with COVID-19 within 2 weeks before entering the study. Some clones are missing from TCRdb's copy, which holds only in-frame ones; the method was immunoSEQ multiplex PCR. There are about 260,000 clones in the sample; about 91% occur only once, and around 2.8% lies in the top ten. Material for sequencing was PBMCs or T cells enriched from blood (not recorded which). The chain is built from TRBV3-1 (or the pseudogene TRBV3-2) and TRBJ2-2; TRBD2 aligns across 7 bases. The clonotype originates from a middle-aged man who had been exposed to COVID-19. The CDR3 nucleotides are TGTGCCAGCAGCCTTGGGGGGGGCGGGGAGCTGTTTTTT. Its protein product is CASSLGGGGELFF.